The clone carrying this TCR beta chain was observed a handful of times. What it binds is not known. The isolated RNA, all of it, was reverse transcribed, so expressed TCRB transcripts were what got sequenced. This table comes from immunoSEQ multiplex PCR, and its TCRdb copy is limited to in-frame clones, with some not included. The sample consists of roughly 400,000 clones, roughly a tenth of them appearing once. These data belong to a study of beta chain features in type 1 diabetes. Study-wide context: Examination covered under 120 million sorted cells spanning all samples.

Whole-study results and caveats: Researchers reported that naive, central memory and Treg TCRB repertoires appeared more similar in patients than in healthy donors. Moderately but significantly shorter TCRB CDR3s were found in Type 1 diabetes patients in all four CD4+ subsets. More deletions and fewer insertions at VDJ junctions were found in patients with type 1 diabetes.

This clonotype originated in a man aged 25-45 years with type 1 diabetes. The sequenced sample consisted of central memory CD4+ T cells from blood.

CDR3 amino acids: CASTSGQGRQPQHF. The CDR3 DNA reads TGTGCCAGCACCTCAGGACAGGGGCGTCAGCCCCAGCATTTT. The rearrangement links TRBV7-3 to TRBJ1-5, with TRBD1 matching 9 bases. This CDR3 is 14 amino acids long. The germline gives CDR1 SGHTA, CDR2 FQGTGA. V shed 7 bases and J 6 bases; nucleotides not matched to a gene: 7.